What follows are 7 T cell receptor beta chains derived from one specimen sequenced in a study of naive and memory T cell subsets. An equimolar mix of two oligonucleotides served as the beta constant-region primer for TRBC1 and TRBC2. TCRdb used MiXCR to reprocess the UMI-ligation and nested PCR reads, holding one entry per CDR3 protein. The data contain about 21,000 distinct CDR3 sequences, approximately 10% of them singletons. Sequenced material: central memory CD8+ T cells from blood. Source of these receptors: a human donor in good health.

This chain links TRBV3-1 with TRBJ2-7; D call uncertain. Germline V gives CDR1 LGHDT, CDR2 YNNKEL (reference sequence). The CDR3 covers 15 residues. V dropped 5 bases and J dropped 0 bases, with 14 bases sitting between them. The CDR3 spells CASSAHPGYSYEQYF. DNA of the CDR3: TGTGCCAGCAGCGCCCACCCCGGGTACTCCTACGAGCAGTACTTC.

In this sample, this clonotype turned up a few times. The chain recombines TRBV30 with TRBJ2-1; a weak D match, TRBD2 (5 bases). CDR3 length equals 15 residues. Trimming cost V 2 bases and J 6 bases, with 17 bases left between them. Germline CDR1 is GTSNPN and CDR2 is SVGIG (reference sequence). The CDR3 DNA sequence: TGTGCCTGGAGTCCCCCCCGGGATAATACCAATGAGCAGTTCTTC. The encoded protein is CAWSPPRDNTNEQFF.

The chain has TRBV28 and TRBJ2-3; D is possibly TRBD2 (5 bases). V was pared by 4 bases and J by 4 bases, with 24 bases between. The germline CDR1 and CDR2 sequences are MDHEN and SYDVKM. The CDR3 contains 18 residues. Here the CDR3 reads CASSSPDRSLLAPDTQYF. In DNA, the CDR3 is TGTGCCAGCAGTTCTCCAGATAGATCGCTCCTAGCCCCAGATACGCAGTATTTT.

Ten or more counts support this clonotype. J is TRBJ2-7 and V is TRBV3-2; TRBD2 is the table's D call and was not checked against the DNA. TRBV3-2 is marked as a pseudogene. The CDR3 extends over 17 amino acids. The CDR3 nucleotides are TGTGCCAGCAGAGGAGCTAGCGGGACCTCAGGGTCCTACGAGCAGTACTTC. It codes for CASRGASGTSGSYEQYF.

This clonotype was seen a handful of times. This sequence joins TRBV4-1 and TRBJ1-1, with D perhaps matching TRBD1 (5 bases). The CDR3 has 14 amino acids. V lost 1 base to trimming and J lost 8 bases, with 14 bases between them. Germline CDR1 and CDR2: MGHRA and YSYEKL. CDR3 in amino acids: CASSQGATEYEAFF. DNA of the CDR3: TGCGCCAGCAGCCAAGGGGCGACAGAATACGAAGCTTTCTTT.

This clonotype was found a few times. The CDR3 nucleotides are TGCAGCGTTGATCCGGGACAGGGGGGAGATGAAGCTTTCTTT. It translates to CSVDPGQGGDEAFF. This chain links TRBV29-1 with TRBJ1-1; 11 nucleotides align to TRBD1. This CDR3 is 14 amino acids long. In germline, CDR1 is SQVTM, CDR2 ANQGSEA. The V gene end was trimmed by 3 bases and the J gene end by 7 bases; junction bases not matched to a gene: 7.

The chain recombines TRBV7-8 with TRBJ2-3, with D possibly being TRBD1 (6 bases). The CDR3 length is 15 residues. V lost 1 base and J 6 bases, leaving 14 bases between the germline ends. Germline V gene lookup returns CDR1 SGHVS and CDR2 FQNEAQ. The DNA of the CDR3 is TGTGCCAGCAGCTTAGAAAGACAGGACCAGGATACGCAGTATTTT. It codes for CASSLERQDQDTQYF.